The source of this T cell receptor beta chain is a study of T cells in Graves' hyperthyroidism and ophthalmopathy (dated 2019 in TCRdb). Study-level background: Peripheral blood samples were taken at initial diagnosis, before any treatment was given. Following sampling, methimazole starting at 30 mg daily was given to hyperthyroidism patients, and high-dose intravenous methylprednisolone was given to ophthalmopathy patients. Whether ophthalmopathy could be predicted prospectively was tested in an independent validation cohort made up of about 20 hyperthyroidism patients plus 17 patients who later progressed to ophthalmopathy. The paper describes TCR Vbeta CDR3 sequencing of about 140 peripheral blood samples, made up of about 40 ophthalmopathy patients, roughly 75 hyperthyroidism patients and 17 progressor patients. The 85 to 100 discovery patients were randomly split 7:3 into training and test sets. TCR V-J signatures able to tell the groups apart were searched for in a discovery cohort of around 95 patients, of whom more than 40 had Graves' ophthalmopathy and around 58 had stable Graves' hyperthyroidism. The study also compared thyroid tissue and blood T-cell repertoires from over 5 Graves' hyperthyroidism patients.

The CDR3 measures 19 amino acids from cysteine to phenylalanine. Of all the DNA, just the CDR3 is kept, 57 bases in frame from base 1. The CDR1 and CDR2 encoded by the germline V gene are MNHEY and SVGAGI. Regarding this clonotype: Its antigen is currently not known. The junction departs from the called germline gene at one end, perhaps through a read error.

Stable Graves' hyperthyroidism was defined as the absence of progression to ophthalmopathy over 18 months of follow-up. Hyperthyroidism patients were newly diagnosed, had a disease duration of under 2 months, and were aged 18 to 65 years. Exclusion was applied to patients with uncontrolled infections, other autoimmune diseases, pregnancy or lactation. Diagnoses relied on clinical symptoms, serum thyroxine and TRAb, thyroid ultrasound and orbital computed tomography. PBMCs were isolated from 10 ml of fresh peripheral blood by Ficoll-Paque density gradient centrifugation. Total RNA was extracted with Trizol reagent, and quality was checked on an Agilent 2100 Bioanalyzer. What the authors observed across the whole study: A 13 V-J signature model separated ophthalmopathy from stable hyperthyroidism, with about 90% sensitivity and about 81% specificity in cross-validation and 80%/75% in testing. In validation, the model predicted progression to ophthalmopathy a median of roughly 6.2 months before onset, with about 67% sensitivity and 72.22% specificity. No statistical method was used to fix the sample size in advance, and group allocation was not hidden from the investigators. Most expanded thyroid clonotypes (frequency above 0.001) were also detected in blood, suggesting blood repertoires may reflect thyroid immune responses.

The TCR beta CDR3 regions were amplified from the RNA transcripts. A first-round RT-PCR of the TCR CDR3 used the HTBI primer set with the Qiagen OneStep RT-PCR kit. The libraries were constructed in a second round of multiplex PCR and then size-selected and purified. Libraries were sequenced paired-end with 100 bp reads on an Illumina HiSeq2000. The authors' analysis ran thus. SOAPnuke was used to process the raw data, throwing out any read that contained adapters or uncalled bases, had a mean Phred below 15, or lacked an exact constant-primer or identifier match. High-quality paired reads were merged with COPE v1.2.5, and unique nucleotide sequences were defined as clonotypes. MiTCR v1.1 was used to align clonotypes to the IMGT TRBV, TRBD and TRBJ reference segments. The analysis included only V-J combinations with a frequency above 0.0001, which together covered 99% to 99.2% of the repertoires. The TCS score was defined as F50 (clonal expansion) divided by E x V (chaos), with BLOSUM62-based TCRdist calculated between CDR3 peptides within each V-J. Welch's t-statistics and random forest reduced roughly 500 V-J features to about 13, which were used in a naive Bayes classifier (R e1071). TCRdb ran its own pipeline on the public reads, namely fastp trimming at Q25 and MiXCR clone calling, and kept in-frame beta chains. Rows merge per CDR3 protein into single entries with the most common DNA and genes. TCRdb, rather than the study authors, made the V and J calls. This sample lists around 440,000 distinct CDR3 sequences; approximately 14% were detected once. The leading ten clones occupy roughly 8% of the sample.

Material for sequencing was blood. Recombination linked TRBV6-5 to TRBJ1-3; too little of a D gene remains to name it. The clonotype comes from a woman in her late teens or twenties with Graves' hyperthyroidism. The bases are TGTGCCAGTAGTTACCCCCTCGGGGAGAGAGAAACTTCTGGAAACACCATATATTTT. It encodes CASSYPLGERETSGNTIYF.